Listed below are T cell receptor beta chains from one sample, sequenced in a study of persistence of HIV-infected CD4 T cells. The antigens of these receptors remain unknown. This table comes from immunoSEQ multiplex PCR, and its TCRdb copy is limited to in-frame clones, with some not included. The sample has 30,000 to 45,000 clones, 70% to 90% seen once. The sequenced sample was cultured CD4+ T cells from PBMCs, obtained from a patient who received antiretroviral therapy. These receptors all stem from an adult with HIV. The donor label of this sample is uncertain. Both conserved end residues are part of each CDR3. A D gene is named only where the DNA matches it firmly. Expanded clones are given a class, and other clones once, few, many or no size at all.

cdr3_length,clone_size,d_call,j_call,v_call,cdr3_nt,cdr3_aa
12,few,-,TRBJ1-4,TRBV5-1,TGCGCCAGCAGCGCCCTCGATGAAAAACTGTTTTTT,CASSALDEKLFF
14,-,-,TRBJ1-5,TRBV7-2,TGTGCCAGCAGCTTCTGGACAGAGAATCAGCCCCAGCATTTT,CASSFWTENQPQHF
15,-,TRBD1,TRBJ2-3,TRBV5-1,TGCGCCAGCAGCCGCGGGACAGGGGGCACAGATACGCAGTATTTT,CASSRGTGGTDTQYF
16,-,-,TRBJ1-4,TRBV5-5,TGTGCCAGCAGCTTGGAAGGAGCTAAAACTAATGAAAAACTGTTTTTT,CASSLEGAKTNEKLFF
15,-,-,TRBJ2-3,TRBV7-8,TGTGCCAGCAGCTTACGGGCGGGGAACACAGATACGCAGTATTTT,CASSLRAGNTDTQYF
12,-,-,TRBJ2-1,TRBV7-2,TGTGCCAGCAGCTTACAGGGTTCTGAGCAGTTCTTC,CASSLQGSEQFF
17,-,TRBD1,TRBJ1-6,TRBV7-8,TGTGCCAGCAGCTTAAAGACAGGGGTGTCCTATAATTCACCCCTCCACTTT,CASSLKTGVSYNSPLHF
14,-,TRBD1,TRBJ2-5,TRBV6-5,TGTGCCAGCAGTTACGCCGACAGGGGAGAGACCCAGTACTTC,CASSYADRGETQYF
15,-,-,TRBJ2-6,TRBV5-1,TGCGCCAGCAGCTTGTGGCAGAGTGGGGCCAACGTCCTGACTTTC,CASSLWQSGANVLTF
13,-,TRBD1,TRBJ2-7,TRBV28,TGTGCCAGCAGTTTAGGGACAGGGACCGAGCAGTACTTC,CASSLGTGTEQYF
15,few,TRBD2,TRBJ2-7,TRBV7-2,TGTGCCAGCAGTTCCTTCGGCGTAGCGGGGGGTGAGCAGTACTTC,CASSSFGVAGGEQYF
15,-,-,TRBJ2-7,TRBV7-3,TGTGCCAGCAGCTTAAGTGGCGGCCTGACCTACGAGCAGTACTTC,CASSLSGGLTYEQYF
12,-,-,TRBJ2-7,TRBV7-8,TGTGCCAGCAGCCCCAACGGCTACGAGCAGTACTTC,CASSPNGYEQYF
14,-,TRBD1,TRBJ2-7,TRBV6-5,TGTGCCAGCAGTTACCTCGGGACAGGGAACGAGCAGTACTTC,CASSYLGTGNEQYF
15,-,-,TRBJ2-3,TRBV5-1,TGCGCCAGCAGCTTGGTTCGTACTAGCACAGATACGCAGTATTTT,CASSLVRTSTDTQYF
16,-,TRBD1,TRBJ1-5,TRBV6-5,TGTGCCAGCAGTTTCATGGGACAGTATAGCAATCAGCCCCAGCATTTT,CASSFMGQYSNQPQHF
15,once,TRBD1,TRBJ1-1,TRBV19,TGTGCCAGTAGTATGGGAAGGACAGGGAGAACTGAAGCTTTCTTT,CASSMGRTGRTEAFF
14,-,-,TRBJ1-1,TRBV7-2,TGTGCCAGCAGCTTACAGGCGCGCTTTACTGAAGCTTTCTTT,CASSLQARFTEAFF
13,-,-,TRBJ1-2,TRBV6-5,TGTGCCAGCAAGGCGACAGGAGCCAATGGCTACACCTTC,CASKATGANGYTF
14,-,-,TRBJ2-3,TRBV18,TGTGCCAGCTCATCCCCTTCCAGGCCAGATACGCAGTATTTT,CASSSPSRPDTQYF
15,-,-,TRBJ2-3,TRBV6-2/TRBV6-3,TGTGCCAGCAGTTCCCCGGTCCTTGCGGCAGATACGCAGTATTTT,CASSSPVLAADTQYF
16,-,TRBD1,TRBJ2-7,TRBV27,TGTGCCAGCAGAACCCGTAACAGGGGGCCTTCCTACGAGCAGTACTTC,CASRTRNRGPSYEQYF
13,-,-,TRBJ1-1,TRBV11-3,TGTGCCAGCAGCTTAGCTGGGGGCACTGAAGCTTTCTTT,CASSLAGGTEAFF
14,-,TRBD2,TRBJ2-2,TRBV28,TGTGCCAGCAGAAACGGGGGGGCCACCGGGGAGCTGTTTTTT,CASRNGGATGELFF
15,-,-,TRBJ1-2,TRBV6-1,TGTGCCAGCAGTGAAGTCGGAGGGAATAACTATGGCTACACCTTC,CASSEVGGNNYGYTF
13,-,-,TRBJ1-1,TRBV29-1,TGCAGCTGCTCCGGGACCCTGAACACTGAAGCTTTCTTT,CSCSGTLNTEAFF
11,-,-,TRBJ1-1,TRBV6-5,TGTGCCAGCACCTTCCAGGGGGAAGCTTTCTTT,CASTFQGEAFF
15,-,-,TRBJ2-7,TRBV19,TGTGCCAGTAGTTCCGGGACAATGGTTTCGTACGAGCAGTACTTC,CASSSGTMVSYEQYF
16,once,-,TRBJ2-1,TRBV23-1,TGCGCCAGCAGTCCGGGGGCCGGGACCACTGGTAATGAGCAGTTCTTC,CASSPGAGTTGNEQFF
15,-,-,TRBJ2-1,TRBV6-6,TGTGCCAGCAGTTACTCGAACCCTCGGGGAGGTGAGCAGTTCTTC,CASSYSNPRGGEQFF